These T cell receptor beta chains were read from a single sample in a study of T cell responses to AZD1222 COVID-19 vaccine. This table comes from immunoSEQ multiplex PCR, and its TCRdb copy is limited to in-frame clones, with some not included. The top ten hold 1.9% of the sample, which has approximately 140,000 clones, roughly 91% seen once. The specimen comprised peripheral blood, sampled on day 0 of AZD1222 vaccination. The receptors derive from an adult in good health. The CDR3 runs from the conserved cysteine through the conserved F or W. A D gene is named only where the DNA matches it firmly. A clone size is listed for some rows: how often the clone was seen (once, few, many), or a class if it is expanded.

J gene,clone size,V gene,D gene,CDR3 protein,CDR3 DNA
TRBJ2-7,.,TRBV13,TRBD1,CASSSTGDGSGYEQYF,TGTGCCAGCAGCTCGACAGGGGATGGTTCGGGGTACGAGCAGTACTTC
TRBJ1-4,once,TRBV18,.,CASSLTELNNEKLFF,TGTGCCAGCTCACTGACAGAGCTCAATAATGAAAAACTGTTTTTT
TRBJ1-2,.,TRBV4-1,.,CASSQVRATDRHYGYTF,TGCGCCAGCAGCCAAGTTCGGGCAACCGATAGACACTATGGCTACACCTTC
TRBJ2-1,.,TRBV24-1,TRBD2,CATSLAGAHEQFF,TGTGCCACCAGTTTAGCGGGAGCCCATGAGCAGTTCTTC
TRBJ1-1,.,TRBV3-1/TRBV3-2,.,CASSKTLGTVISFF,TGTGCCAGCAGCAAAACCCTCGGGACTGTAATTTCTTTCTTT
TRBJ1-5,.,TRBV6-5,TRBD1,CASIKSGGAGQPQHF,TGTGCCAGCATCAAGTCAGGGGGCGCGGGTCAGCCCCAGCATTTT
TRBJ2-7,.,TRBV9,.,CASSRRDTLSYEQYF,TGTGCCAGCAGCCGCCGGGACACCCTTTCCTACGAGCAGTACTTC
TRBJ1-2,.,TRBV3-1/TRBV3-2,.,CASSTRGGEDHGYTF,TGTGCCAGCAGCACTCGAGGGGGAGAGGACCATGGCTACACCTTC
TRBJ1-4,.,TRBV6-1,TRBD1,CASSAWQGANVDEKLFF,TGTGCCAGCAGTGCATGGCAGGGGGCCAATGTCGATGAAAAACTGTTTTTT
TRBJ2-4,.,TRBV10-2,.,CASSESDNRNIQYF,TGCGCCAGCAGTGAGTCAGACAATAGAAACATTCAGTACTTC
TRBJ1-5,.,TRBV16,.,CASSQDSYQPQHF,TGTGCCAGCAGCCAAGACAGTTATCAGCCCCAGCATTTT
TRBJ2-3,.,TRBV5-4,.,CASTPSGTDTQYF,TGTGCCAGCACTCCTAGCGGCACAGATACGCAGTATTTT
TRBJ2-1,.,TRBV29-1,TRBD2,CSASFGLAGVDEQFF,TGCAGCGCTTCCTTCGGACTAGCGGGAGTCGATGAGCAGTTCTTC
TRBJ1-3,.,TRBV5-5,.,CASSPYSSGNTIYF,TGTGCCAGCAGCCCCTACAGCTCTGGAAACACCATATATTTT
TRBJ1-1,.,TRBV7-9,.,CASSFQENTEAFF,TGTGCCAGCAGCTTTCAAGAGAACACTGAAGCTTTCTTT
TRBJ2-7,.,TRBV3-1/TRBV3-2,.,CASSRRSEQYF,TGTGCCAGCAGCCGAAGAAGCGAGCAGTACTTC
TRBJ1-5,.,TRBV2,.,CASTSRWGQPQHF,TGTGCCAGCACCAGCCGTTGGGGGCAGCCCCAGCATTTT
TRBJ1-1,.,TRBV6-1,TRBD1,CASSEEKNRGVWAFF,TGTGCCAGCAGTGAAGAGAAGAACAGGGGAGTTTGGGCTTTCTTT
TRBJ2-2,.,TRBV2,TRBD1,CASRGTGGSGELFF,TGTGCCAGCAGGGGGACAGGGGGCTCCGGGGAGCTGTTTTTT
TRBJ1-4,.,TRBV18,.,CASSPNRNEKLFF,TGTGCCAGCTCACCGAACCGAAATGAAAAACTGTTTTTT
TRBJ1-5,.,TRBV12-3/TRBV12-4,.,CASSLNSNQPQHF,TGTGCCAGCAGTTTGAATAGCAATCAGCCCCAGCATTTT
TRBJ2-3,once,TRBV18,TRBD1,CASSHQAYRQGGTDTQYF,TGTGCCAGCTCACACCAAGCCTATAGACAGGGAGGCACAGATACGCAGTATTTT
TRBJ1-5,.,TRBV7-8,TRBD1,CASSLRGPGQFNQPQHF,TGTGCCAGCAGCTTAAGGGGGCCGGGACAGTTCAATCAGCCCCAGCATTTT
TRBJ2-1,.,TRBV7-2,.,CASSPPPAVYNEQFF,TGTGCCAGCAGCCCTCCCCCAGCGGTTTACAATGAGCAGTTCTTC
TRBJ1-2,.,TRBV12-5,.,CASGLGRVPYGYTF,TGTGCTAGTGGTTTGGGCAGGGTTCCCTATGGCTACACCTTC
TRBJ2-1,.,TRBV19,TRBD2,CASSPVVASGSGYNEQFF,TGTGCCAGTAGTCCCGTTGTTGCTAGCGGGAGCGGCTACAATGAGCAGTTCTTC
TRBJ2-7,.,TRBV7-2,.,CASSLRQDYEQYF,TGTGCCAGCAGCCTCCGACAGGATTACGAGCAGTACTTC
TRBJ2-1,.,TRBV27,.,CASSLRSPGAEQFF,TGTGCCAGCAGTTTACGGTCACCTGGGGCTGAGCAGTTCTTC
TRBJ1-1,.,TRBV18,TRBD1,CASSPGQGAVGTEAFF,TGTGCCAGCTCACCGGGACAGGGGGCTGTTGGCACTGAAGCTTTCTTT
TRBJ2-5,.,TRBV11-2,.,CASSRGYQETQYF,TGTGCCAGCAGTAGGGGGTACCAAGAGACCCAGTACTTC
TRBJ1-1,.,TRBV19,.,CASSSQGRGTEAFF,TGTGCCAGTAGTTCTCAGGGGAGAGGAACTGAAGCTTTCTTT
TRBJ2-6,.,TRBV11-2,.,CASSLRDGRSSGANVLTF,TGTGCCAGCAGCTTAAGGGACGGGCGGAGCTCTGGGGCCAACGTCCTGACTTTC
TRBJ1-4,once,TRBV7-9,.,CASSLSGDNEKLFF,TGTGCCAGCAGCTTGAGTGGAGATAATGAAAAACTGTTTTTT
TRBJ2-7,.,TRBV2,TRBD2,CASSEALREYYEQYF,TGTGCCAGCAGTGAAGCGCTGCGGGAGTACTACGAGCAGTACTTC
TRBJ2-7,.,TRBV5-1,TRBD2,CASSLELARSYEQYF,TGCGCCAGCAGCTTGGAACTAGCGAGGTCCTACGAGCAGTACTTC
TRBJ2-3,.,TRBV3-1/TRBV3-2,TRBD2,CASSQVQSPSGRVVDTQYF,TGTGCCAGCAGCCAAGTTCAGAGCCCTAGCGGGAGGGTTGTAGATACGCAGTATTTT
TRBJ2-1,.,TRBV3-1/TRBV3-2,TRBD1,CASSPGTAYNEQFF,TGTGCCAGCAGCCCCGGGACAGCCTACAATGAGCAGTTCTTC
TRBJ2-7,.,TRBV5-4,TRBD2,CASSAGTSLSYEQYF,TGTGCCAGCAGCGCCGGGACTAGTCTTTCCTACGAGCAGTACTTC
TRBJ2-1,.,TRBV5-1,TRBD2,CASSLAWGGHNEQFF,TGCGCCAGCAGCTTGGCCTGGGGGGGTCACAATGAGCAGTTCTTC
TRBJ2-5,.,TRBV12-3/TRBV12-4,.,CASSRDVQETQYF,TGTGCCAGCAGTCGGGACGTACAAGAGACCCAGTACTTC
TRBJ1-4,few,TRBV7-2,TRBD1,CASSPQGADEKLFF,TGTGCCAGCAGCCCACAGGGGGCTGATGAAAAACTGTTTTTT
TRBJ1-2,few,TRBV11-2,.,CASSSGAVYGYTF,TGTGCCAGCAGCTCGGGCGCGGTCTATGGCTACACCTTC
TRBJ2-1,.,TRBV5-1,TRBD1,CASSLTGGAYVEQFF,TGCGCCAGCAGCTTAACAGGGGGCGCGTATGTTGAGCAGTTCTTC
TRBJ2-2,.,TRBV4-2,.,CASSQAVGGNTGELFF,TGTGCCAGCAGCCAAGCGGTAGGGGGAAACACCGGGGAGCTGTTTTTT
TRBJ2-5,.,TRBV10-3,.,CAIRKNGEETQYF,TGTGCCATCAGGAAAAATGGGGAAGAGACCCAGTACTTC
TRBJ2-7,.,TRBV7-7,.,CASSPAGARESEQYF,TGTGCTAGCAGCCCCGCGGGTGCCCGGGAAAGTGAGCAGTACTTC
TRBJ1-2,.,TRBV5-1,.,CASSLGGTTEVVGYTF,TGCGCCAGCAGCTTGGGAGGGACGACGGAGGTTGTCGGCTACACCTTC
TRBJ2-3,.,TRBV4-2,TRBD2,CASSQGGGGGTDTQYF,TGTGCCAGCAGCCAAGGAGGCGGGGGGGGCACAGATACGCAGTATTTT
TRBJ2-7,.,TRBV4-1,TRBD2,CASSQDGGRSYEQYF,TGCGCCAGCAGCCAAGATGGCGGGAGATCCTACGAGCAGTACTTC
TRBJ1-4,.,TRBV11-2,.,CASSLTDGERKLFF,TGTGCCAGCAGCCTAACCGATGGGGAAAGGAAACTGTTTTTT
TRBJ2-5,.,TRBV5-4,TRBD1,CASSRNHRGRAETQYF,TGTGCCAGCAGCCGAAACCACAGGGGAAGGGCAGAGACCCAGTACTTC
TRBJ2-1,.,TRBV3-1/TRBV3-2,TRBD1,CASSFTGDEQFF,TGTGCCAGCAGCTTCACAGGGGATGAGCAGTTCTTC
TRBJ1-3,.,TRBV5-8,.,CASSHPVGGSGNTIYF,TGTGCCAGCAGCCACCCCGTGGGAGGTTCTGGAAACACCATATATTTT
TRBJ2-7,.,TRBV12-3/TRBV12-4,.,CASSLVDVPRQYF,TGTGCCAGCAGTTTAGTGGACGTCCCCAGGCAGTACTTC
TRBJ2-7,.,TRBV29-1,.,CSVSYYPSYEQYF,TGCAGCGTTTCGTACTACCCTTCCTACGAGCAGTACTTC
TRBJ2-7,once,TRBV7-3,.,CASSLVPTYEQYF,TGTGCCAGCAGCTTAGTACCGACCTACGAGCAGTACTTC